The clone carrying this T cell receptor beta chain turned up a few times. The entry originates in a study of cytomegalovirus exposure and HLA in healthy donors. With 60 Vbeta and 13 Jbeta primers, the PCR was carried out. Method: immunoSEQ multiplex PCR; TCRdb's copy keeps in-frame clones and lacks some. The sample includes around 110,000 clones, more than 65% seen only once; the top ten take 2% to 2.5%. CDR3 length equals 16 residues. Germline loops: CDR1 SGDLS, CDR2 YYNGEE. Trimming took off 0 bases at V and 1 base at J, with 8 bases between the two ends. The chain recombines TRBV9 with TRBJ2-6; D is undetermined. Specimen: PBMCs. The TCR comes from a man aged 25-45 years in good health and CMV-seronegative. CDR3 DNA sequence: TGTGCCAGCAGCGTAGCTACTAATTCTGGGGCCAACGTCCTGACTTTC. Its protein is CASSVATNSGANVLTF.